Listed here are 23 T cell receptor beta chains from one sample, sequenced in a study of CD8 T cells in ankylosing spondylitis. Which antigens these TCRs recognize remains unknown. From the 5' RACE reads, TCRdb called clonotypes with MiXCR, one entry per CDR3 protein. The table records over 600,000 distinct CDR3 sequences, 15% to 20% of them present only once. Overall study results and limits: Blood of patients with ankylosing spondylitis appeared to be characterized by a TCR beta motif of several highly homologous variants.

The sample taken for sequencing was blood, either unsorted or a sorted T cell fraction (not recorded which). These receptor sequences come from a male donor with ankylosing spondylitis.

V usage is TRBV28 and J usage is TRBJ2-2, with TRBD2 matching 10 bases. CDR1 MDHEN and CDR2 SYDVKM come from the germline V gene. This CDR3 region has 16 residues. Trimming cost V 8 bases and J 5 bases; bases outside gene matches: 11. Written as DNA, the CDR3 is TGTGCCAGCCGCGCGCGAGCGGGAGGGAAGACCGGGGAGCTGTTTTTT. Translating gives CASRARAGGKTGELFF.

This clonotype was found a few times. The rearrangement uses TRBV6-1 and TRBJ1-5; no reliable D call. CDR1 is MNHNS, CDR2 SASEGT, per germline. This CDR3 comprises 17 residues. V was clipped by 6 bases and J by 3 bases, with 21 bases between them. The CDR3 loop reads CASRRDPSERNNQPQHF. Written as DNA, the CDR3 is TGTGCCAGCAGACGCGACCCATCCGAAAGGAACAATCAGCCCCAGCATTTT.

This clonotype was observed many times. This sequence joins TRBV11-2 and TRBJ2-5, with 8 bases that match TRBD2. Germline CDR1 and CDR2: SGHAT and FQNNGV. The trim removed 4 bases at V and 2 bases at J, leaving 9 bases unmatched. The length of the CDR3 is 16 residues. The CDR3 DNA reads TGTGCCAGCAGCTCCGGCCCCGCTAGCGGGCAAGAGACCCAGTACTTC. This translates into CASSSGPASGQETQYF.

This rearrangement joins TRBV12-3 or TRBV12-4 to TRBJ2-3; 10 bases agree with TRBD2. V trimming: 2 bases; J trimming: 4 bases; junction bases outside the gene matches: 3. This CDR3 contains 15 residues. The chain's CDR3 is CASSLKRGGPDTQYF. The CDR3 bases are TGTGCCAGCAGTTTAAAGCGGGGGGGCCCAGATACGCAGTATTTT.

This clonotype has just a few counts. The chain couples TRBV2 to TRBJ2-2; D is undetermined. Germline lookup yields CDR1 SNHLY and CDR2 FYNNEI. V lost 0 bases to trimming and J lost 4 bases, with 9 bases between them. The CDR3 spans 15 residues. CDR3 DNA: TGTGCCAGCAGTGAAGCGCTTCGGGCCACCGGGGAGCTGTTTTTT. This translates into CASSEALRATGELFF.

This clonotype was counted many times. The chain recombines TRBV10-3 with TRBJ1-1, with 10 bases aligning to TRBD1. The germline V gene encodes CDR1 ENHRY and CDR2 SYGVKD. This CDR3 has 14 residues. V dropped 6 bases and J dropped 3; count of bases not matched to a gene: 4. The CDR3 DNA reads TGTGCCATCAGGGGACAGGGGCCAGACACTGAAGCTTTCTTT. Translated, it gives CAIRGQGPDTEAFF.

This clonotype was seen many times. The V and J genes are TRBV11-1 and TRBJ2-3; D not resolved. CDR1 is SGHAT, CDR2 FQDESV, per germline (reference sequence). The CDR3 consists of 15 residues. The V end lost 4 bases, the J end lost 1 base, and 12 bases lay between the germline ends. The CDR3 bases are TGTGCCAGCAGCTCTACTTTGCGTGGCACAGATACGCAGTATTTT. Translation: CASSSTLRGTDTQYF.

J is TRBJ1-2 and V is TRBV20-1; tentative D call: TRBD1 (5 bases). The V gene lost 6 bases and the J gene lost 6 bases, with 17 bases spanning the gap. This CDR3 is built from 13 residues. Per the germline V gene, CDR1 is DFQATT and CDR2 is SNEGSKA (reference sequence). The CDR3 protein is CSAIAQGQDGYTF. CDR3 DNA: TGCAGTGCCATTGCGCAGGGCCAGGATGGCTACACCTTC.

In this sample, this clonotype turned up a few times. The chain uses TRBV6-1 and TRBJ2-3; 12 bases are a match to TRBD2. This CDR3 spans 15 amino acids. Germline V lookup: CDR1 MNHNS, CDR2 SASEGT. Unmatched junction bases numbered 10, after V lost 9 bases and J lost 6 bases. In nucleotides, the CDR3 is TGTGCCAGTACTAGCGGGAGGCACCTTGCGGATACGCAGTATTTT. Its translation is CASTSGRHLADTQYF.

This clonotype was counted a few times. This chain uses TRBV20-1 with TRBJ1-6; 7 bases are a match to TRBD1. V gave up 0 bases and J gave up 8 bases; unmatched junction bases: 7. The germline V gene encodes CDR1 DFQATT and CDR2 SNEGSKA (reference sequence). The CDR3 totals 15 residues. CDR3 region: CSARDLDRDYSPLHF. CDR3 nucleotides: TGCAGTGCTAGAGACCTTGACAGGGATTATTCACCCCTCCACTTT.

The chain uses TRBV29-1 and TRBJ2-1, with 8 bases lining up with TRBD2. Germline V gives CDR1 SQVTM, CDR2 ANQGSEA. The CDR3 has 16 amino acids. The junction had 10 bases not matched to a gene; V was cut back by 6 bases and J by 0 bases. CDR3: CSVSGSGGSSYNEQFF. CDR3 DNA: TGCAGCGTCTCGGGATCGGGGGGGAGCTCCTACAATGAGCAGTTCTTC.

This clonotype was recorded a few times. The CDR3 sequence: CSVLLDPGRRKTQYF. For the CDR3, the DNA is TGCAGCGTCTTGTTGGATCCGGGAAGAAGAAAGACCCAGTACTTC. This chain joins TRBV29-1 and TRBJ2-5; D may be TRBD2 (5 bases). V lost 6 bases, J lost 6 bases, and 23 bases lay in between. Germline V gene data show CDR1 as SQVTM and CDR2 as ANQGSEA. The length of the CDR3 is 15 residues. The full variable domain, completed using reference TRBV29-1 and TRBJ2-5, is SAVISQKPSRDICQRGTSLTIQCQVDSQVTMMFWYRQQPGQSLTLIATANQGSEATYESGFVIDKFPISRPNLTFSTLTVSNMSPEDSSIYLCSVLLDPGRRKTQYFGPGTRLLVL.

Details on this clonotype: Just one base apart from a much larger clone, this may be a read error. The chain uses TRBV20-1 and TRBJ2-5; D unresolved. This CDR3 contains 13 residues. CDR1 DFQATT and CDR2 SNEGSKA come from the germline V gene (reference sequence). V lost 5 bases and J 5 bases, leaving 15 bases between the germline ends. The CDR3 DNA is TGCAGTGCTCCCGGTGGCCAGTGTGAGACCCAGTACTTC. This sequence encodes CSAPGGQCETQYF.

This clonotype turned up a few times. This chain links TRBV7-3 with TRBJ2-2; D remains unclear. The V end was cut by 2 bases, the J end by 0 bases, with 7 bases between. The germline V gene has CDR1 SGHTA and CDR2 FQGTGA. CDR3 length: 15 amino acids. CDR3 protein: CASSLEATNTGELFF. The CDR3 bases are TGTGCCAGCAGCTTAGAGGCCACGAACACCGGGGAGCTGTTTTTT. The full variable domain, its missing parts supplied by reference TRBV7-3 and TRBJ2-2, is GAGVSQTPSNKVTEKGKYVELRCDPISGHTALYWYRQSLGQGPEFLIYFQGTGAADDSGLPNDRFFAVRPEGSVSTLKIQRTERGDSAVYLCASSLEATNTGELFFGEGSRLTVL.

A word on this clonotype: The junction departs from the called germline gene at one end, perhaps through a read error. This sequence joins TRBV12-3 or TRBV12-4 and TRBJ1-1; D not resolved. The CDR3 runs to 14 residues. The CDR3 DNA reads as TGTGCCAGCAGTCACTCAGTTGGACCACATACTTATATTTTT. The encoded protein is CASSHSVGPHTYIF.

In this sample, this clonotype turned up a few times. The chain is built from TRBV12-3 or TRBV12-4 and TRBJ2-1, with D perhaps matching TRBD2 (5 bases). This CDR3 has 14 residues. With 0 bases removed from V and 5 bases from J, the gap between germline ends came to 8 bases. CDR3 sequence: CASSLARENNEQFF. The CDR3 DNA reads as TGTGCCAGCAGTTTAGCGAGGGAAAACAATGAGCAGTTCTTC.

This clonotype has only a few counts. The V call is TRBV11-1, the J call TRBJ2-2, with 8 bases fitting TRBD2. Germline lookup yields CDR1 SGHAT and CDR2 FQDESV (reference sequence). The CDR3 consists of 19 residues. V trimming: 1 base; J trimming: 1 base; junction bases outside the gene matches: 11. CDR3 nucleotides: TGTGCCAGCAGCTTAGACCCGGGACTAGGATACTTGAACACCGGGGAGCTGTTTTTT. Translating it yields CASSLDPGLGYLNTGELFF.

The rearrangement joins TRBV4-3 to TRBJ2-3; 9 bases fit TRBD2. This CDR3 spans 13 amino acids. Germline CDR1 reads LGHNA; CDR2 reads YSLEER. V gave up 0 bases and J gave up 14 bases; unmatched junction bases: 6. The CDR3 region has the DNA TGCGCCAGCAGCCAAGATAGGCGGGGGGGGAGGTATTTT. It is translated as CASSQDRRGGRYF.

CDR3 loop: CASSSGTSYYEQYF. CDR3 sequence (DNA): TGCGCCAGCAGCTCCGGGACTAGTTACTACGAGCAGTACTTC. This chain uses TRBV5-1 with TRBJ2-7; 8 bases are shared with TRBD2. The trim removed 3 bases at V and 3 bases at J, leaving 5 bases unmatched. The CDR3 consists of 14 residues. The germline V gene has CDR1 SGHRS and CDR2 YFSETQ.

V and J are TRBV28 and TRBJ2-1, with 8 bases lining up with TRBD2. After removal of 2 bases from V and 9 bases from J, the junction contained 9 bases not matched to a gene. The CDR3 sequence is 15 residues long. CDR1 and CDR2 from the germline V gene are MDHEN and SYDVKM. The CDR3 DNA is TGTGCCAGCAGTTTACCGGGAGGGCCTCGCCGTGAGCAGTTCTTC. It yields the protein CASSLPGGPRREQFF.

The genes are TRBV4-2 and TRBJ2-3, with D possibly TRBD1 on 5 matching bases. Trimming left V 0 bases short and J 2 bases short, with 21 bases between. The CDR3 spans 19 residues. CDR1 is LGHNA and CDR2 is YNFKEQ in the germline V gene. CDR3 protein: CASSQEPPRLGVNTDTQYF. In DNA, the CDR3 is TGTGCCAGCAGCCAAGAGCCCCCCAGGCTAGGGGTGAACACAGATACGCAGTATTTT.

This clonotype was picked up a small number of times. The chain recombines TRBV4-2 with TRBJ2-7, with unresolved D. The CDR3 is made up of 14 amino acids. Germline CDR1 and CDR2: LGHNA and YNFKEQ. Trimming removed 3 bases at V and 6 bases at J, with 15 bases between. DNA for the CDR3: TGTGCCAGCAGCCAGGAGACGTCCCTCACCGAGCAGTACTTC. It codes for CASSQETSLTEQYF.

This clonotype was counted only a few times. In DNA form, the CDR3 reads TGCGCCAGCAGCTTGGAAGGACAGTCGACTGAAGCTTTCTTT. Encoded protein: CASSLEGQSTEAFF. The rearrangement links TRBV5-1 to TRBJ1-1; D is possibly TRBD1 (6 bases). This CDR3 spans 14 amino acids. Trimming removed 0 bases at V and 5 bases at J, with 11 bases between. Germline CDR1 SGHRS, CDR2 YFSETQ.